Listed below are T cell receptor beta chains from one sample, sequenced in a study of siplizumab effects on memory and regulatory T cells. Libraries were prepared by immunoSEQ multiplex PCR; TCRdb keeps only in-frame clonotypes and omits some of them. The sample lists some 53,000 clones; 95% to 98% were seen once. Sequencing was carried out using naive CD4+ T cells sorted from blood. The receptors stem from a human donor in good health. CDR3s include the opening cysteine and the closing phenylalanine or tryptophan.

v_call: TRBV11-2; j_call: TRBJ2-1; cdr3_aa: CASSFRTGDYEQFF
v_call: TRBV6-5; j_call: TRBJ1-1; cdr3_aa: CASSRGGRHTEAFF
v_call: TRBV5-6; j_call: TRBJ1-5; cdr3_aa: CASSLRGSNQPQHF
v_call: TRBV6-6; j_call: TRBJ1-4; cdr3_aa: CASSDPGQPNEKLFF
v_call: TRBV5-1; j_call: TRBJ2-4; cdr3_aa: CASSPRRASGKEAKNIQYF
v_call: TRBV7-2; j_call: TRBJ2-7; cdr3_aa: CASSGAGGSGEQYF
v_call: TRBV19; j_call: TRBJ2-7; cdr3_aa: CASSIATSGSYEQYF
v_call: TRBV9; j_call: TRBJ1-3; cdr3_aa: CASSVVDSGNTIYF
v_call: TRBV10-3; j_call: TRBJ1-1; cdr3_aa: CAIRQQGGMNTEAFF
v_call: TRBV27; j_call: TRBJ2-1; cdr3_aa: CASSPEGLAQQRRFF
v_call: TRBV7-9; j_call: TRBJ2-7; cdr3_aa: CASSLEHLSYEQYF
v_call: TRBV28; j_call: TRBJ1-2; cdr3_aa: CASSSQGRVGGYTF
v_call: TRBV6-1; j_call: TRBJ2-2; cdr3_aa: CASSEVRAGELFF
v_call: TRBV6-5; j_call: TRBJ1-1; cdr3_aa: CASRRRGQKNTEAFF
v_call: TRBV19; j_call: TRBJ1-5; cdr3_aa: CASSVGQTSNQPQHF
v_call: TRBV7-3; j_call: TRBJ2-3; cdr3_aa: CASSPPGTSGGDTQYF
v_call: TRBV4-3; j_call: TRBJ2-2; cdr3_aa: CASSSPGELFF
v_call: TRBV19; j_call: TRBJ1-6; cdr3_aa: CASSTVRQKANSPLHF
v_call: TRBV30; j_call: TRBJ2-7; cdr3_aa: CAWSVLGGAYEQYF
v_call: TRBV6-1; j_call: TRBJ1-5; cdr3_aa: CASSASPRDRGSQPQHF
v_call: TRBV18; j_call: TRBJ2-7; cdr3_aa: CASSGGTDYEQYF
v_call: TRBV28; j_call: TRBJ2-5; cdr3_aa: CASRLHVRETQYF
v_call: TRBV5-1; j_call: TRBJ2-1; cdr3_aa: CASSSSTSGLYNEQFF
v_call: TRBV10-3; j_call: TRBJ2-5; cdr3_aa: CASRDRDETQYF
v_call: TRBV18; j_call: TRBJ2-1; cdr3_aa: CASSPLRGAPDNEQFF
v_call: TRBV6-6; j_call: TRBJ2-7; cdr3_aa: CASSETGGGEQYF
v_call: TRBV5-1; j_call: TRBJ2-1; cdr3_aa: CASSLGSGRPYNEQFF
v_call: TRBV11-2; j_call: TRBJ2-3; cdr3_aa: CASSYRTSGSTDTQYF
v_call: TRBV7-2; j_call: TRBJ2-3; cdr3_aa: CASRSGGGTDTQYF
v_call: TRBV14; j_call: TRBJ2-1; cdr3_aa: CASSAGSGVTHRNEQFF
v_call: TRBV7-3; j_call: TRBJ1-1; cdr3_aa: CASSLSPGQGLGRNTEAFF
v_call: TRBV7-3; j_call: TRBJ2-2; cdr3_aa: CASSFRGFSGELFF
v_call: TRBV25-1; j_call: TRBJ2-5; cdr3_aa: CASSSTSGSETQYF
v_call: TRBV10-3; j_call: TRBJ2-1; cdr3_aa: CAISRTGGHFNEQFF
v_call: TRBV6-5; j_call: TRBJ2-3; cdr3_aa: CASTKTGSSTDTQYF
v_call: TRBV11-3; j_call: TRBJ2-7; cdr3_aa: CASSFHHSGGQGTYEQYF